The 30 T cell receptor beta chains presented below share a single source sample, sequenced in a study of T cells in Graves' hyperthyroidism and ophthalmopathy. TCR beta CDR3 sequences were amplified from RNA transcripts. The HTBI primer set served for first-round RT-PCR of the TCR CDR3. TCRdb analysed the multiplex PCR reads with MiXCR anew, one entry per CDR3 protein. This sample has about 690,000 distinct CDR3 sequences, with around 16% found just once. The source material was blood. These receptors were collected from a man aged 45-65 years with Graves' hyperthyroidism.

The chain couples TRBV2 to TRBJ1-6, with D unresolved. Trimming removed 6 bases at V and 7 bases at J, with 13 bases between. The V gene's germline CDR1 is SNHLY and CDR2 FYNNEI. CDR3 size: 14 residues. Written as DNA, the CDR3 is TGTGCCAGCAGCTTATTTGGCGGCAATTCACCCCTCCACTTT. Amino acid sequence: CASSLFGGNSPLHF.

This clonotype was counted a few times. The chain uses TRBV20-1 and TRBJ2-1; D gene unclear. This CDR3 has 11 amino acids. Trimming left V 6 bases short and J 7 bases short, with 10 bases between. Germline CDR1 reads DFQATT; CDR2 reads SNEGSKA (reference sequence). This CDR3 reads CSATPLNEQFF. For the CDR3, the DNA is TGCAGTGCGACGCCCCTAAATGAGCAGTTCTTC.

This clonotype was observed a few times. The chain carries TRBV6-6 and TRBJ2-3; TRBD1 agrees at 10 bases. Germline V gene data show CDR1 as MNHNY and CDR2 as SVGAGI (reference sequence). CDR3 length: 17 amino acids. The ends lost 0 bases at V and 3 bases at J; junction bases unmatched: 6. In DNA form, the CDR3 reads TGTGCCAGCAGTTACTCGATTTGGACAGGGGGAACAGATACGCAGTATTTT. This sequence encodes CASSYSIWTGGTDTQYF.

This clonotype has only a few counts. The V and J genes are TRBV3-1 and TRBJ2-1; D is uncertain. The ends were cut back, 3 bases at V and 4 bases at J, with 7 bases in the middle. The CDR3 is 13 residues long. Germline V gives CDR1 LGHDT, CDR2 YNNKEL (reference sequence). The CDR3 protein is CASSHAQYNEQFF. The CDR3 DNA reads as TGTGCCAGCAGCCACGCCCAGTACAATGAGCAGTTCTTC.

The chain employs TRBV9 and TRBJ2-2; no clear D. Per germline, CDR1 SGDLS and CDR2 YYNGEE. The CDR3 consists of 17 residues. V lost 1 base to trimming and J lost 1 base, with 14 bases between them. The CDR3 loop reads CASSVNKYYQNTGELFF. The CDR3 bases are TGTGCCAGCAGCGTAAACAAGTACTACCAGAACACCGGGGAGCTGTTTTTT.

This clonotype was seen only a few times. The chain employs TRBV6-1 and TRBJ2-1; 10 positions agree with TRBD2. In germline, CDR1 is MNHNS, CDR2 SASEGT. J lost 7 bases, V lost 11 bases, and 11 bases had no gene match. This CDR3 is built from 14 residues. This CDR3 is CAVTSGKGTNEQFF. In DNA, the CDR3 is TGTGCCGTCACTAGCGGGAAGGGCACGAATGAGCAGTTCTTC.

This clonotype was found many times. The chain recombines TRBV6-1 with TRBJ2-2; D possibly corresponds to TRBD2 (6 bases). V lost 5 bases and J lost 2, with 18 bases in between. From germline, CDR1 is MNHNS and CDR2 SASEGT. This CDR3 has 17 amino acids. The CDR3 reads CASSSASGTLNTGELFF. CDR3 sequence (DNA): TGTGCCAGCAGTTCCGCCTCCGGGACTCTTAACACCGGGGAGCTGTTTTTT.

This clonotype was seen at least ten times. This sequence joins TRBV29-1 and TRBJ2-1, with 8 bases matching TRBD1. The CDR3 extends over 14 amino acids. CDR1 and CDR2 (germline): SQVTM, ANQGSEA. The V segment lost 6 bases and the J segment 6 bases; nucleotides outside the gene matches: 10. This chain's CDR3 is CSVEIQGAPNEQFF. CDR3 nucleotide sequence: TGCAGCGTCGAAATCCAGGGGGCCCCCAATGAGCAGTTCTTC.

This clonotype came up many times. This chain's CDR3 is CASSATSGGSYEQYF. The CDR3 DNA sequence: TGTGCCAGCAGTGCCACTAGCGGGGGGTCCTACGAGCAGTACTTC. The V call is TRBV28, the J call TRBJ2-7, with TRBD2 matching over 12 bases. In germline, CDR1 is MDHEN, CDR2 SYDVKM. Trimming cost V 5 bases and J 1 base; bases outside gene matches: 3. The CDR3 sequence is 15 residues long.

The chain links TRBV11-2 to TRBJ1-1; D is ambiguous. There are 16 residues in the CDR3. Trimming removed 1 base from V and 6 bases from J, with 18 bases in between. The germline CDR1 and CDR2 sequences are SGHAT and FQNNGV. CDR3 coding DNA: TGTGCCAGCAGCTTAGCGTGGAAGACTGAAAGCGCTGAAGCTTTCTTT. Protein sequence: CASSLAWKTESAEAFF.

J is TRBJ2-5 and V is TRBV29-1; the D gene is possibly TRBD2 (5 bases). The V end was cut by 6 bases, the J end by 1 base, with 15 bases between. CDR1 and CDR2 from the germline V gene are SQVTM and ANQGSEA. The CDR3 extends over 14 amino acids. CDR3: CSVGKGLSQETQYF. The CDR3 nucleotides read TGCAGCGTGGGTAAAGGACTGTCCCAAGAGACCCAGTACTTC. The full variable domain, with the rest looked up from reference TRBV29-1 and TRBJ2-5, is SAVISQKPSRDICQRGTSLTIQCQVDSQVTMMFWYRQQPGQSLTLIATANQGSEATYESGFVIDKFPISRPNLTFSTLTVSNMSPEDSSIYLCSVGKGLSQETQYFGPGTRLLVL.

There are many counts of this clonotype. V is TRBV11-2 and J is TRBJ2-3; D uncertain. The V end was cut by 1 base, the J end by 4 bases, with 6 bases between. The CDR3 runs to 13 residues. The germline gives CDR1 SGHAT, CDR2 FQNNGV. CDR3: CASSLGIPDTQYF. Here the CDR3 DNA reads TGTGCCAGCAGCTTAGGGATCCCAGATACGCAGTATTTT.

As for this clonotype: Since a much larger clone is just one base distant, this may be a read error. V gene TRBV28 combines with J gene TRBJ2-6, with a possible D match to TRBD1 (5 bases). The germline CDR1 and CDR2 sequences are MDHEN and SYDVKM. This CDR3 is built from 15 residues. CDR3 loop: CASSAQGSGANVMTF. The CDR3, as DNA: TGTGCCAGCAGTGCGCAGGGCTCTGGGGCCAACGTCATGACTTTC. The full variable domain, rest sourced from reference TRBV28 and TRBJ2-6, is DVKVTQSSRYLVKRTGEKVFLECVQDMDHENMFWYRQDPGLGLRLIYFSYDVKMKEKGDIPEGYSVSREKKERFSLILESASTNQTSMYLCASSAQGSGANVMTFGAGSRLTVL.

The V and J genes are TRBV20-1 and TRBJ2-5; 9 bases are a match to TRBD2. The V gene's germline CDR1 is DFQATT and CDR2 SNEGSKA (reference sequence). CDR3 length: 12 amino acids. The V segment lost 6 bases and the J segment 5 bases; nucleotides outside the gene matches: 4. The CDR3 is CSAWREGETQYF. For the CDR3, the DNA is TGCAGTGCGTGGCGGGAGGGCGAGACCCAGTACTTC.

J is TRBJ2-1 and V is TRBV12-3 or TRBV12-4; D is ambiguous. CDR3 length equals 13 residues. V was clipped by 8 bases and J by 0 bases, with 8 bases between them. CDR3 sequence: CASHVSSYNEQFF. The CDR3 region has the DNA TGTGCCAGCCACGTGAGCTCCTACAATGAGCAGTTCTTC.

At least ten counts were recorded for this clonotype. This chain joins TRBV6-1 and TRBJ1-5; the D is unclear. Germline values: CDR1 MNHNS, CDR2 SASEGT. This CDR3 has 15 amino acids. The ends were cut back, 4 bases at V and 5 bases at J, with 15 bases in the middle. The DNA of the CDR3 is TGTGCCAGCAGTGCGATCCCTACTGGGGATCAGCCCCAGCATTTT. It specifies CASSAIPTGDQPQHF.

Only a few counts were recorded for this clonotype. The CDR3 here is CASSERGIKYEQYF. CDR3 sequence (DNA): TGTGCCAGCAGTGAACGCGGGATAAAATACGAGCAGTACTTC. The genes are TRBV2 and TRBJ2-7; a weak D match, TRBD2 (6 bases). CDR3 length: 14 amino acids. V shed 2 bases and J shed 4 bases, with 12 bases lying between them. Per germline, CDR1 SNHLY and CDR2 FYNNEI.

This clonotype has more than one count but fewer than ten. The chain uses TRBV18 and TRBJ2-1, with D perhaps matching TRBD1 (5 bases). The CDR3 length is 16 residues. V was clipped by 6 bases and J by 2 bases, with 17 bases between them. Germline values: CDR1 KGHSH, CDR2 LQKENI. CDR3 sequence: CASSDQNRRPYNEQFF. The CDR3 region has the DNA TGTGCCAGCTCGGACCAAAACAGGAGACCCTACAATGAGCAGTTCTTC.

The chain carries TRBV12-3 or TRBV12-4 and TRBJ2-7, with D perhaps TRBD2 (6 bases). V was pared by 4 bases and J by 4 bases, with 8 bases between. The CDR3 has 12 residues. CDR3 protein: CASSWRDYEQYF. CDR3 in DNA: TGTGCCAGCAGTTGGCGGGATTACGAGCAGTACTTC.

The V call is TRBV7-9, the J call TRBJ2-3; D not resolved. The J call may not be correct, given that the DNA end is closer to TRBJ1-5. Germline V gene sequence: CDR1 SEHNR, CDR2 FQNEAQ (reference sequence). The CDR3 has 12 amino acids. The chain's CDR3 is CASSQLADTQHF. The CDR3 DNA reads TGTGCCAGCAGCCAGTTGGCAGATACGCAGCATTTT.

This clonotype was observed a few times. The chain couples TRBV7-3 to TRBJ1-1, with 7 bases lining up with TRBD1. This CDR3 spans 13 amino acids. Germline lookup yields CDR1 SGHTA and CDR2 FQGTGA. V lost 9 bases and J lost 4; bases outside the gene matches: 8. The CDR3 is CASARGSTTEAFF. The CDR3 DNA follows: TGTGCCAGTGCCAGGGGGTCGACCACTGAAGCTTTCTTT.

This clonotype was counted ten times or more. V usage is TRBV28 and J usage is TRBJ2-3, with D unclear. The V end lost 5 bases, the J end lost 3 bases, and 9 bases lay between the germline ends. Germline CDR1 and CDR2: MDHEN and SYDVKM. This CDR3 is built from 13 residues. CDR3 nucleotides: TGTGCCAGCAGTGAACACTCGACAGATACGCAGTATTTT. Translated: CASSEHSTDTQYF.

This clonotype appeared many times. The V call is TRBV27, the J call TRBJ1-2; a possible D gene is TRBD1 (6 bases). Trimming left V 2 bases short and J 6 bases short, with 16 bases between. Germline lookup yields CDR1 MNHEY and CDR2 SMNVEV (reference sequence). CDR3 length: 15 residues. The CDR3 coding sequence is TGTGCCAGCAGTTTAGTAGGACAGCCAAGGGATGGCTACACCTTC. As protein: CASSLVGQPRDGYTF.

The chain employs TRBV20-1 and TRBJ1-5; D is ambiguous. This CDR3 is built from 15 residues. The germline V gene encodes CDR1 DFQATT and CDR2 SNEGSKA (reference sequence). V dropped 3 bases and J dropped 3 bases, with 15 bases sitting between them. CDR3 sequence reads: CSASIDAGVNQPQHF. The CDR3 bases are TGCAGTGCTAGTATCGACGCCGGTGTCAATCAGCCCCAGCATTTT.

The sample holds a few counts of this clonotype. The gene calls are TRBV6-2 or TRBV6-3 and TRBJ2-7; TRBD2 might be the D (5 bases). Per germline, CDR1 MNHEY and CDR2 SVGEGT. V lost 2 bases and J 2 bases, leaving 10 bases between the germline ends. CDR3 length equals 14 residues. The CDR3 region has the DNA TGTGCCAGCAGTTACGGGCGGGCAGCCTACGAGCAGTACTTC. It encodes CASSYGRAAYEQYF.

This clonotype was counted many times. V and J are TRBV6-1 and TRBJ2-7; TRBD2 might be the D (6 bases). CDR1 is MNHNS, CDR2 SASEGT, per germline. V gave up 6 bases and J gave up 3 bases, with 15 bases separating them. CDR3 length equals 14 residues. The CDR3 spells CASSRTNGNYEQYF. The CDR3 bases are TGTGCCAGCAGCCGGACTAACGGGAACTACGAGCAGTACTTC.

This clonotype was seen many times. V gene TRBV18 combines with J gene TRBJ2-7; D gene unclear. The germline gives CDR1 KGHSH, CDR2 LQKENI. CDR3 length: 15 amino acids. The V end lost 2 bases, the J end lost 3 bases, and 14 bases lay between the germline ends. The CDR3 reads CASSPGSGRIYEQYF. CDR3 nucleotides: TGTGCCAGCTCACCAGGGTCCGGCAGAATCTACGAGCAGTACTTC. Drawing the rest from reference TRBV18 and TRBJ2-7, the complete variable domain is NAGVMQNPRHLVRRRGQEARLRCSPMKGHSHVYWYRQLPEEGLKFMVYLQKENIIDESGMPKERFSAEFPKEGPSILRIQQVVRGDSAAYFCASSPGSGRIYEQYFGPGTRLTVT.

This clonotype came up many times. The rearrangement uses TRBV28 and TRBJ2-7, with TRBD1 matching over 7 bases. The germline V gene encodes CDR1 MDHEN and CDR2 SYDVKM. The CDR3 consists of 16 residues. With V trimmed by 3 bases and J by 3 bases, 11 bases remained unmatched. The CDR3 here is CASSLTGQAPGYEQYF. As DNA, the CDR3 is TGTGCCAGCAGTTTGACAGGACAGGCCCCAGGCTACGAGCAGTACTTC.

This clonotype was seen a handful of times. V gene TRBV30 combines with J gene TRBJ2-6; D gene uncertain. The germline CDR1 and CDR2 sequences are GTSNPN and SVGIG (reference sequence). Trimming removed 2 bases at V and 2 bases at J, with 1 base between. The CDR3 totals 12 residues. CDR3 sequence (DNA): TGTGCCTGGAGTCCTGGGGCCAACGTCCTGACTTTC. Translated: CAWSPGANVLTF.

The V call is TRBV7-2, the J call TRBJ2-3, with 12 bases aligning to TRBD2. The germline V gene has CDR1 SGHTA and CDR2 FQGNSA. The CDR3 totals 17 residues. The junction had 6 bases not matched to a gene; V was cut back by 5 bases and J by 0 bases. The CDR3 region has the DNA TGTGCCAGCAGCGCCGGGACTAGCGGGCCTAGCACAGATACGCAGTATTTT. Protein sequence: CASSAGTSGPSTDTQYF.